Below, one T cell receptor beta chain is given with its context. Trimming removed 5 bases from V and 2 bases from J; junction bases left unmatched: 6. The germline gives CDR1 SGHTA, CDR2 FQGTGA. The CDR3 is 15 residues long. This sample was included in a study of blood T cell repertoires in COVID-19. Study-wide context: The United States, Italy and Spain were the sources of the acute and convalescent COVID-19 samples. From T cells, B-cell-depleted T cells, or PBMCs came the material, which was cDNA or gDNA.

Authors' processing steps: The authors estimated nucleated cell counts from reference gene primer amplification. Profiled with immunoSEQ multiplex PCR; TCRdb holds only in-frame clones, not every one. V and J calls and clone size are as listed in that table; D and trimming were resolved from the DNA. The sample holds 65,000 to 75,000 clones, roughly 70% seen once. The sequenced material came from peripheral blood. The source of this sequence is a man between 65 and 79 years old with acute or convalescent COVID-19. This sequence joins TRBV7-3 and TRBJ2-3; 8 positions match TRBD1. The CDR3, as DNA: TGTGCCAGCAGCGTACAGGGGGGACACACAGATACGCAGTATTTT. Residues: CASSVQGGHTDTQYF.